These 32 T cell receptor beta chains came from one sample sequenced in a study of early T cells in non-severe SARS-CoV-2 infection. TCRdb fed the 5' RACE reads into MiXCR, producing one record per CDR3 protein. The sample consists of about 72,000 distinct CDR3 sequences, about 9.4% of them appearing once. The specimen was whole blood, collected at baseline. The receptors shown here come from an adult who was a healthcare worker with PCR-confirmed SARS-CoV-2 infection or an uninfected control (not recorded which).

The table lists this clonotype with a few counts. The chain has TRBV12-3 or TRBV12-4 and TRBJ2-7, with TRBD2 matching over 7 bases. Trimming took 5 bases from V and 4 from J; bases not matched to a gene: 5. The CDR3 is 13 residues long. The CDR3 spells CASSGGGGYEQYF. CDR3 nucleotides: TGTGCCAGCAGTGGGGGGGGAGGATACGAGCAGTACTTC.

This clonotype came up a few times. The chain combines TRBV5-1 with TRBJ2-6, with D possibly being TRBD1 (6 bases). Germline V gene lookup returns CDR1 SGHRS and CDR2 YFSETQ. The V end lost 0 bases, the J end lost 1 base, and 20 bases lay between the germline ends. This CDR3 is built from 20 residues. CDR3: CASSLAVKGTRLSGANVLTF. DNA of the CDR3: TGCGCCAGCAGCTTGGCGGTCAAGGGGACACGATTATCTGGGGCCAACGTCCTGACTTTC. Supplemented by reference TRBV5-1 and TRBJ2-6, the full variable domain reads KAGVTQTPRYLIKTRGQQVTLSCSPISGHRSVSWYQQTPGQGLQFLFEYFSETQRNKGNFPGRFSGRQFSNSRSEMNVSTLELGDSALYLCASSLAVKGTRLSGANVLTFGAGSRLTVL.

The chain employs TRBV7-2 and TRBJ2-1; the D gene is possibly TRBD1 (6 bases). The CDR3 sequence is 17 residues long. Looked up from germline, CDR1 is SGHTA and CDR2 is FQGNSA. Deletions cut 5 bases from V and 2 bases from J, with 19 bases between. The CDR3 sequence: CASSPPPAEGAYNEQFF. CDR3 nucleotide sequence: TGTGCCAGCAGCCCCCCCCCTGCCGAGGGGGCCTACAATGAGCAGTTCTTC.

The table lists this clonotype with a few counts. The rearrangement uses TRBV7-2 and TRBJ2-5; D might be TRBD1 or TRBD2, each matching 5 bases. The CDR3 loop spans 13 amino acids. In germline, CDR1 is SGHTA, CDR2 FQGNSA. V lost 6 bases to trimming and J lost 2 bases, with 10 bases between them. The CDR3 loop reads CASRRGLQETQYF. The CDR3 DNA sequence: TGTGCCAGCAGGAGGGGCTTACAAGAGACCCAGTACTTC. The full variable domain, its missing parts supplied by reference TRBV7-2 and TRBJ2-5, is GAGVSQSPSNKVTEKGKDVELRCDPISGHTALYWYRQSLGQGLEFLIYFQGNSAPDKSGLPSDRFSAERTGGSVSTLTIQRTQQEDSAVYLCASRRGLQETQYFGPGTRLLVL.

CDR3 loop: CASSLEGQGGGDTQYF. Written as DNA, the CDR3 is TGCGCCAGCAGCTTGGAGGGACAGGGAGGAGGAGATACGCAGTATTTT. The V and J genes are TRBV5-1 and TRBJ2-3; 9 bases are shared with TRBD1. V lost 0 bases, J lost 5 bases, and 7 bases stayed unmatched. The CDR3 has 16 residues. Germline CDR1 is SGHRS and CDR2 is YFSETQ.

This clonotype showed up many times. The chain recombines TRBV10-3 with TRBJ2-2; tentatively, D is TRBD2 (5 bases). Germline loops: CDR1 ENHRY, CDR2 SYGVKD. Trimming removed 11 bases from V and 1 base from J, with 11 bases in between. CDR3 length equals 13 residues. This CDR3 is CAATEGNTGELFF. The DNA for the CDR3 is TGTGCCGCAACTGAGGGGAACACCGGGGAGCTGTTTTTT.

This clonotype has ten or more counts. The chain recombines TRBV7-8 with TRBJ1-4, with TRBD1 matching over 9 bases. The CDR3 consists of 15 residues. The V segment lost 1 base and the J segment 7 bases; nucleotides outside the gene matches: 4. Germline lookup yields CDR1 SGHVS and CDR2 FQNEAQ. The CDR3 nucleotides read TGTGCCAGCAGCTTAGATGGGACAGGGACTGAAAAACTGTTTTTT. It encodes CASSLDGTGTEKLFF.

V usage is TRBV20-1 and J usage is TRBJ1-1; tentatively, D is TRBD1 (5 bases). In germline, CDR1 is DFQATT, CDR2 SNEGSKA (reference sequence). V was pared by 0 bases and J by 3 bases, with 11 bases between. The CDR3 consists of 14 residues. CDR3 residues: CSARDQGVDTEAFF. CDR3 sequence (DNA): TGCAGTGCTAGAGATCAAGGGGTTGACACTGAAGCTTTCTTT.

This clonotype was seen repeatedly, ten times or more. V gene TRBV18 combines with J gene TRBJ2-3; D is uncertain. There are 15 residues in the CDR3. In germline, CDR1 is KGHSH, CDR2 LQKENI. The germline V and J ends were trimmed by 1 base and 4 bases, with 12 bases remaining between them. The CDR3 loop reads CASSPLTSGPDTQYF. In DNA form, the CDR3 reads TGTGCCAGCTCACCACTGACGTCCGGACCAGATACGCAGTATTTT. Complete variable domain (other parts from reference TRBV18 and TRBJ2-3): NAGVMQNPRHLVRRRGQEARLRCSPMKGHSHVYWYRQLPEEGLKFMVYLQKENIIDESGMPKERFSAEFPKEGPSILRIQQVVRGDSAAYFCASSPLTSGPDTQYFGPGTRLTVL.

V is TRBV3-1 and J is TRBJ2-3; 11 nucleotides agree with TRBD2. Unmatched junction bases numbered 1, after V lost 4 bases and J lost 4 bases. Germline V gives CDR1 LGHDT, CDR2 YNNKEL (reference sequence). This CDR3 region has 14 residues. In DNA, the CDR3 is TGTGCCAGCAGCCGTAGCGGGGGGGCAGATACGCAGTATTTT. Its protein product is CASSRSGGADTQYF.

This clonotype was recorded many times. This chain links TRBV18 with TRBJ1-1; D remains ambiguous. Trimming stripped 1 base from V and 4 bases from J, with 7 bases between. Per germline, CDR1 KGHSH and CDR2 LQKENI. There are 13 residues in the CDR3. The DNA of the CDR3 is TGTGCCAGCTCACCACAGGGTGGCACTGAAGCTTTCTTT. This gives the protein CASSPQGGTEAFF.

The count of this clonotype is one. Since a much larger clone is just one base distant, this may be a read error. J is TRBJ1-5 and V is TRBV5-1, with 10 bases matching TRBD1. Looked up from germline, CDR1 is SGHRS and CDR2 is YFSETQ. The CDR3 has 17 residues. For the CDR3, the DNA is TGCACCAGCAGCTTGACAGGGGGCCCGACCTCCAATCAGCCCCAGCATTTT. Its translation: CTSSLTGGPTSNQPQHF.

This clonotype turned up a few times. The chain has TRBV11-2 and TRBJ2-2, with D unresolved. CDR3 size: 11 residues. The V gene's germline CDR1 is SGHAT and CDR2 FQNNGV. V gave up 8 bases and J gave up 3 bases, with 4 bases separating them. CDR3 sequence: CASGDTGELFF. CDR3 in DNA: TGTGCCAGCGGGGACACCGGGGAGCTGTTTTTT.

This clonotype was counted between two and nine times. This chain links TRBV20-1 with TRBJ1-4; D gene ambiguous. Trimming took 3 bases from V and 6 from J, leaving 8 bases between them. This CDR3 has 12 residues. The germline V gene has CDR1 DFQATT and CDR2 SNEGSKA (reference sequence). In DNA form, the CDR3 reads TGCAGTGCTAGTCCCGGGGATGAAAAACTGTTTTTT. Amino acids: CSASPGDEKLFF.

This chain joins TRBV2 and TRBJ2-4, with D possibly matching TRBD1 (6 bases). Trimming cost V 7 bases and J 10 bases, with 17 bases left between them. From germline, CDR1 is SNHLY and CDR2 FYNNEI. The length of the CDR3 is 13 residues. CDR3 residues: CASKPGTQGIQYF. Written as DNA, the CDR3 is TGTGCCAGCAAGCCCGGGACCCAGGGGATTCAGTACTTC.

The rearrangement links TRBV20-1 to TRBJ2-1, with 8 bases fitting TRBD2. Germline V lookup: CDR1 DFQATT, CDR2 SNEGSKA (reference sequence). With 1 base clipped from V and 6 bases from J, the junction kept 8 bases outside the gene matches. The CDR3 spans 15 residues. The CDR3 sequence: CSARAGLALSNEQFF. In DNA form, the CDR3 reads TGCAGTGCTAGAGCTGGACTAGCCCTGTCCAATGAGCAGTTCTTC.

The J gene is TRBJ2-7, the V gene TRBV6-1; D remains ambiguous. The germline V gene has CDR1 MNHNS and CDR2 SASEGT. V lost 4 bases and J lost 5, with 9 bases in between. The CDR3 covers 12 residues. The CDR3 sequence: CASSGNLNEQYF. CDR3 coding DNA: TGTGCCAGCAGTGGAAACTTGAACGAGCAGTACTTC.

This clonotype occurred a few times. V usage is TRBV7-7 and J usage is TRBJ2-3; 7 positions agree with TRBD2. The CDR3 has 17 amino acids. Germline assignment: CDR1 SSHAT and CDR2 FNYEAQ (reference sequence). The trim removed 5 bases at V and 2 bases at J, leaving 13 bases unmatched. CDR3 protein: CASSRSADSGYTDTQYF. In nucleotides, the CDR3 is TGTGCCAGCAGCCGTTCCGCCGATAGCGGGTACACAGATACGCAGTATTTT.

This clonotype was observed at least ten times. The genes are TRBV2 and TRBJ1-3; unclear D gene. Germline V gene lookup returns CDR1 SNHLY and CDR2 FYNNEI. The CDR3 spans 14 residues. V was clipped by 1 base and J by 2 bases, with 6 bases between them. CDR3: CASSEGTPGNTIYF. CDR3 nucleotides: TGTGCCAGCAGTGAAGGGACGCCTGGAAACACCATATATTTT.

This clonotype was observed a handful of times. The chain uses TRBV29-1 and TRBJ1-2, with TRBD1 matching 7 bases. This CDR3 spans 15 amino acids. Looked up from germline, CDR1 is SQVTM and CDR2 is ANQGSEA. V shed 4 bases, J shed 5 bases, and the junction held 13 bases outside the gene matches. The CDR3 bases are TGCAGCGTTGGGGAGATATGGGACAGACTTTATGGCTACACCTTC. Protein product: CSVGEIWDRLYGYTF.

This clonotype turned up a few times. CDR3 nucleotide sequence: TGTGCCAGCAGCCCATGGCAGGGGGGGACTGAAGCTTTCTTT. Its protein is CASSPWQGGTEAFF. The rearrangement joins TRBV3-1 to TRBJ1-1; 7 positions agree with TRBD1. The CDR3 consists of 14 residues. The V segment lost 4 bases and the J segment 5 bases; nucleotides outside the gene matches: 7. In germline, CDR1 is LGHDT, CDR2 YNNKEL (reference sequence).

This clonotype was counted ten times or more. The chain combines TRBV19 with TRBJ1-5; a possible D gene is TRBD1 (5 bases). Between the trimmed V and J ends, which lost 1 base and 4 bases, there was a span of 14 bases. Germline V gene data show CDR1 as LNHDA and CDR2 as SQIVND (reference sequence). This CDR3 spans 16 amino acids. Written as DNA, the CDR3 is TGTGCCAGTAGTATAGCGGCAGGGAGAGGGAATCAGCCCCAGCATTTT. This sequence encodes CASSIAAGRGNQPQHF.

This clonotype has a handful of counts. The chain employs TRBV5-1 and TRBJ2-3; the D is unclear. The CDR3 is made up of 15 amino acids. With 1 base removed from V and 3 bases from J, the gap between germline ends came to 12 bases. Germline lookup yields CDR1 SGHRS and CDR2 YFSETQ. The CDR3 bases are TGCGCCAGCAGCTTGAAGGTGGTGGAAACAGATACGCAGTATTTT. Its protein product is CASSLKVVETDTQYF.

This clonotype showed up just a few times. The chain couples TRBV7-3 to TRBJ2-3; D ambiguous. Per germline, CDR1 SGHTA and CDR2 FQGTGA. Deletions cut 1 base from V and 4 bases from J, with 9 bases between. The CDR3 totals 14 residues. CDR3 amino acids: CASSLIGQADTQYF. As DNA, the CDR3 is TGTGCCAGCAGCTTAATTGGTCAGGCAGATACGCAGTATTTT.

There are many counts of this clonotype. The chain is built from TRBV7-2 and TRBJ1-2; 9 bases align to TRBD1. Looked up from germline, CDR1 is SGHTA and CDR2 is FQGNSA. J gave up 8 bases and V 2 bases, and 15 bases lay outside the gene matches. The CDR3 extends over 17 amino acids. The chain's CDR3 is CASSLPGARTGARGYTF. The CDR3 DNA reads as TGTGCCAGCAGCTTACCCGGGGCCCGGACAGGGGCAAGGGGCTACACCTTC.

This clonotype was seen a handful of times. The V gene is TRBV3-1, the J gene TRBJ1-5; D gene unclear. The germline V gene encodes CDR1 LGHDT and CDR2 YNNKEL (reference sequence). Trimming removed 0 bases at V and 0 bases at J, with 9 bases between. The CDR3 extends over 16 amino acids. The CDR3 is CASSQDNQYSNQPQHF. In DNA form, the CDR3 reads TGTGCCAGCAGCCAAGATAATCAGTATAGCAATCAGCCCCAGCATTTT.

This clonotype occurred a few times. This rearrangement joins TRBV27 to TRBJ1-2; a possible D gene is TRBD1 (6 bases). The CDR3 sequence is 13 residues long. With 4 bases removed from V and 6 bases from J, the gap between germline ends came to 12 bases. The germline V gene encodes CDR1 MNHEY and CDR2 SMNVEV (reference sequence). CDR3 DNA: TGTGCCAGCAGTTGGTCAGGGGTCGATGGCTACACCTTC. This codes for CASSWSGVDGYTF.

The V call is TRBV29-1, the J call TRBJ2-3, with D maybe TRBD2 (6 bases). Deletions cut 0 bases from V and 1 base from J, with 14 bases between. CDR3 length equals 16 residues. Germline V gene data show CDR1 as SQVTM and CDR2 as ANQGSEA. The CDR3 loop reads CSVEDPSGGGTDTQYF. CDR3 nucleotides: TGCAGCGTTGAAGATCCCTCCGGGGGTGGCACAGATACGCAGTATTTT.

This chain links TRBV20-1 with TRBJ2-7, with D possibly being TRBD1 (5 bases). This CDR3 region has 12 residues. V lost 0 bases and J 10 bases, leaving 13 bases between the germline ends. Germline V gives CDR1 DFQATT, CDR2 SNEGSKA (reference sequence). The CDR3 protein is CSARDARVEQYF. For the CDR3, the DNA is TGCAGTGCTAGAGATGCCAGGGTGGAACAGTACTTC.

This clonotype came up many times. V and J are TRBV2 and TRBJ2-6; no reliable D call. Trimming took 7 bases from V and 4 from J, leaving 8 bases between them. This CDR3 region has 13 residues. Germline V lookup: CDR1 SNHLY, CDR2 FYNNEI. CDR3 DNA sequence: TGTGCCAGCAATCGCTACGGGGCCAACGTCCTGACTTTC. Translated: CASNRYGANVLTF.

This clonotype was seen ten or more times. This sequence joins TRBV7-3 and TRBJ1-1; the D gene is possibly TRBD1 (5 bases). The CDR3 contains 13 residues. Germline V CDR1 and CDR2: SGHTA, FQGTGA. V was trimmed by 5 bases and J by 1 base, leaving 8 bases between them. The CDR3 nucleotides read TGTGCCAGCAGCCTACAGGCGAACACTGAAGCTTTCTTT. Its translation: CASSLQANTEAFF.

The chain uses TRBV5-1 and TRBJ1-1; tentative D call: TRBD1 (5 bases). CDR3 length: 14 residues. V was pared by 4 bases and J by 4 bases, with 14 bases between. The V gene's germline CDR1 is SGHRS and CDR2 YFSETQ. In nucleotides, the CDR3 is TGCGCCAGCAGCCCCCCGGGTGGGGGCACTGAAGCTTTCTTT. It is translated as CASSPPGGGTEAFF.